A single T cell receptor (beta chain) is shown here with its context. Its target is not known. PCR was performed a second time for about 7 to 11 cycles using a sample-barcoded 5' primer and a J-beta primer mix. MiXCR, applied by TCRdb to the 5' RACE reads, yields one record per CDR3 protein. The table shows approximately 800,000 distinct CDR3 sequences, with around 50% occurring only once. In each sample, at least 7 million PBMCs were isolated. The data originate from a study of blood T cells in healthy people across ages. The study, taken as a whole, reports: Any conclusive comparison of naive versus antigen-experienced cells was prevented by using unsorted PBMCs. Possibly, changes in expanded clonotypes were confounded because donor CMV status was unknown.

Trimming removed 0 bases at V and 2 bases at J, with 6 bases between. The CDR3 totals 14 residues. Germline V gene sequence: CDR1 MNHEY, CDR2 SMNVEV (reference sequence). This TCR was recovered from a man between 35 and 55 years old in good health. This chain joins TRBV27 and TRBJ2-3; D gene unclear. The sequencing sample was made of blood. CDR3 sequence reads: CASSLSLLTDTQYF. CDR3 DNA sequence: TGTGCCAGCAGTTTATCCTTACTCACAGATACGCAGTATTTT.